The 32 T cell receptor beta chains below come from one sample, sequenced in a study of T cells in tuberculosis. Repertoires were generated with immunoSEQ multiplex PCR, while TCRdb's copy carries only in-frame clones and drops some. The table records about 29,000 clones, approximately 93% of them present only once. Sequenced sample: PBMCs. Receptors originate from a donor between 10 and 35 years old with latent tuberculosis or without tuberculosis infection.

This clone was observed a single time. This chain joins TRBV2 and TRBJ2-3; 8 nucleotides align to TRBD1. Germline assignment: CDR1 SNHLY and CDR2 FYNNEI. V lost 5 bases to trimming and J lost 4 bases; unmatched junction nucleotides: 8. This CDR3 contains 15 residues. CDR3 sequence: CASSPDRGSADTQYF. The DNA of the CDR3 is TGTGCCAGCAGTCCCGACAGGGGCTCGGCAGATACGCAGTATTTT.

The table lists this clone with a count of one. The J gene is TRBJ2-7, the V gene TRBV2; D perhaps matches TRBD2 (6 bases). V lost 6 bases and J lost 2, with 14 bases in between. The CDR3 length is 14 residues. Germline V gene lookup returns CDR1 SNHLY and CDR2 FYNNEI. CDR3 nucleotide sequence: TGTGCCAGCAGGCCAACCGGGGGTACCTACGAGCAGTACTTC. Encoded protein: CASRPTGGTYEQYF. Filled out from reference TRBV2 and TRBJ2-7, the complete variable domain reads EPEVTQTPSHQVTQMGQEVILRCVPISNHLYFYWYRQILGQKVEFLVSFYNNEISEKSEIFDDQFSVERPDGSNFTLKIRSTKLEDSAMYFCASRPTGGTYEQYFGPGTRLTVT.

This chain connects TRBV11-3 to TRBJ2-6; no clear D gene. Germline V CDR1 and CDR2: SGHNT, YENEEA. The CDR3 is 13 amino acids. V dropped 5 bases and J dropped 1 base, with 3 bases sitting between them. The chain's CDR3 is CASSPSGANVLTF. In DNA, the CDR3 is TGTGCCAGCAGCCCGTCTGGGGCCAACGTCCTGACTTTC. Drawing the rest from reference TRBV11-3 and TRBJ2-6, the complete variable domain is EAGVVQSPRYKIIEKKQPVAFWCNPISGHNTLYWYLQNLGQGPELLIRYENEEAVDDSQLPKDRFSAERLKGVDSTLKIQPAELGDSAVYLCASSPSGANVLTFGAGSRLTVL.

This chain joins TRBV5-6 and TRBJ2-7; 8 bases match TRBD1. CDR1 is SGHDT and CDR2 is YYEEEE in the germline V gene. Germline trimming cut 4 bases from V and 3 bases from J; bases unmatched to any gene: 9. The CDR3 consists of 15 residues. The CDR3 loop is CASSLRTGKVYEQYF. The CDR3 nucleotides are TGTGCCAGCAGCCTGAGGACAGGGAAGGTCTACGAGCAGTACTTC. The variable domain in full, completed from reference TRBV5-6 and TRBJ2-7, reads DAGVTQSPTHLIKTRGQQVTLRCSPKSGHDTVSWYQQALGQGPQFIFQYYEEEERQRGNFPDRFSGHQFPNYSSELNVNALLLGDSALYLCASSLRTGKVYEQYFGPGTRLTVT.

The J gene is TRBJ1-5, the V gene TRBV19; the D gene is possibly TRBD1 (5 bases). Trimming stripped 8 bases from V and 0 bases from J, with 14 bases between. The germline V gene encodes CDR1 LNHDA and CDR2 SQIVND (reference sequence). The CDR3 sequence is 15 residues long. The CDR3 here is CASGRTIYSNQPQHF. CDR3 DNA sequence: TGTGCCAGTGGCCGGACAATTTATAGCAATCAGCCCCAGCATTTT. Using reference TRBV19 and TRBJ1-5 for the parts outside the CDR3, the full variable domain is DGGITQSPKYLFRKEGQNVTLSCEQNLNHDAMYWYRQDPGQGLRLIYYSQIVNDFQKGDIAEGYSVSREKKESFPLTVTSAQKNPTAFYLCASGRTIYSNQPQHFGDGTRLSIL.

The chain joins TRBV28 to TRBJ2-7; a possible D gene is TRBD2 (5 bases). Germline V gene lookup returns CDR1 MDHEN and CDR2 SYDVKM. V shed 5 bases and J shed 2 bases, with 7 bases lying between them. The CDR3 covers 12 residues. The CDR3 coding sequence is TGTGCCAGCAGTACCGGGACCTACGAGCAGTACTTC. Its protein is CASSTGTYEQYF.

The CDR3 loop reads CASSQDLFTREKLFF. The CDR3 nucleotides read TGCGCCAGCAGCCAAGACCTATTCACCCGGGAAAAACTGTTTTTT. V is TRBV4-3 and J is TRBJ1-4; no clear D gene. Trimming cost V 0 bases and J 8 bases, with 13 bases left between them. Germline assignment: CDR1 LGHNA and CDR2 YSLEER. This CDR3 has 15 residues.

The chain combines TRBV4-3 with TRBJ2-2; D might be TRBD2 (6 bases). CDR3 length: 15 amino acids. V dropped 3 bases and J dropped 6 bases, with 14 bases sitting between them. Germline values: CDR1 LGHNA, CDR2 YSLEER. DNA of the CDR3: TGCGCCAGCAGCCATGCGGGACCCCGGTCCGGGGAGCTGTTTTTT. It yields the protein CASSHAGPRSGELFF.

This clone was seen a few times. The rearrangement joins TRBV5-4 to TRBJ2-1, with no clear D. The CDR3 has 11 residues. CDR1 and CDR2 from the germline V gene are SGHNT and YYREEE (reference sequence). V shed 6 bases and J shed 4 bases, with 5 bases lying between them. The CDR3 nucleotides are TGTGCCAGCACCCTGTACAATGAGCAGTTCTTC. Amino acid sequence: CASTLYNEQFF. Based on the CDR3 plus reference TRBV5-4 and TRBJ2-1, the full variable domain is ETGVTQSPTHLIKTRGQQVTLRCSSQSGHNTVSWYQQALGQGPQFIFQYYREEENGRGNFPPRFSGLQFPNYSSELNVNALELDDSALYLCASTLYNEQFFGPGTRLTVL.

This clone appeared once. The chain recombines TRBV7-8 with TRBJ2-5; 12 bases agree with TRBD2. CDR1 SGHVS and CDR2 FQNEAQ come from the germline V gene. The CDR3 has 17 residues. Trimming took 5 bases from V and 5 from J; bases not matched to a gene: 12. The CDR3 sequence: CASSTRSSGGAVETQYF. The CDR3 DNA reads TGTGCCAGCAGCACTCGATCTAGCGGGGGGGCCGTTGAGACCCAGTACTTC.

This rearrangement joins TRBV27 to TRBJ2-3; D possibly corresponds to TRBD2 (5 bases). V lost 3 bases and J lost 3, with 13 bases in between. The CDR3 covers 15 residues. In germline, CDR1 is MNHEY, CDR2 SMNVEV (reference sequence). In DNA form, the CDR3 reads TGTGCCAGCAGTTTGGGGAGAAGTTCGACAGATACGCAGTATTTT. Its protein product is CASSLGRSSTDTQYF.

This chain uses TRBV2 with TRBJ2-3; no clear D. The CDR3 is 12 amino acids. Trimming stripped 6 bases from V and 11 bases from J, with 15 bases between. From germline, CDR1 is SNHLY and CDR2 FYNNEI. In nucleotides, the CDR3 is TGTGCCAGCAGCCAGGTGACCGTGCGGCAGTATTTT. It encodes CASSQVTVRQYF. Supplemented by reference TRBV2 and TRBJ2-3, the full variable domain reads EPEVTQTPSHQVTQMGQEVILRCVPISNHLYFYWYRQILGQKVEFLVSFYNNEISEKSEIFDDQFSVERPDGSNFTLKIRSTKLEDSAMYFCASSQVTVRQYFGPGTRLTVL.

The chain couples TRBV5-6 to TRBJ1-2; D not certain. The CDR3 covers 13 residues. The germline V gene encodes CDR1 SGHDT and CDR2 YYEEEE. The germline V and J ends were trimmed by 0 bases and 4 bases, with 7 bases remaining between them. The chain's CDR3 is CASSLASPYGYTF. DNA for the CDR3: TGTGCCAGCAGCTTGGCCAGTCCCTATGGCTACACCTTC.

The genes are TRBV5-1 and TRBJ1-1; TRBD1 is a possible D gene (6 bases). V lost 5 bases to trimming and J lost 2 bases, with 19 bases between them. Germline assignment: CDR1 SGHRS and CDR2 YFSETQ. This CDR3 is built from 16 residues. DNA of the CDR3: TGCGCCAGCAGTGGCTTTGGACAGAGGGCTAACACTGAAGCTTTCTTT. It translates to CASSGFGQRANTEAFF. Drawing the rest from reference TRBV5-1 and TRBJ1-1, the complete variable domain is KAGVTQTPRYLIKTRGQQVTLSCSPISGHRSVSWYQQTPGQGLQFLFEYFSETQRNKGNFPGRFSGRQFSNSRSEMNVSTLELGDSALYLCASSGFGQRANTEAFFGQGTRLTVV.

V and J are TRBV11-2 and TRBJ2-7; no reliable D call. CDR1 and CDR2 from the germline V gene are SGHAT and FQNNGV. There are 14 residues in the CDR3. V dropped 3 bases and J dropped 3 bases, with 12 bases sitting between them. This CDR3 is CASSFAVVDYEQYF. The CDR3 nucleotides read TGTGCCAGCAGCTTTGCGGTCGTGGACTACGAGCAGTACTTC.

The J gene is TRBJ1-6, the V gene TRBV7-2; 8 bases match TRBD1. Germline V gives CDR1 SGHTA, CDR2 FQGNSA. Unmatched junction bases numbered 6, after V lost 3 bases and J lost 8 bases. CDR3 length: 15 residues. The CDR3 here is CASSFRGQDHSPLHF. CDR3 coding DNA: TGTGCCAGCAGCTTTCGGGGACAGGATCATTCACCCCTCCACTTT.

This chain uses TRBV6-6 with TRBJ2-5; weak D call: TRBD2 (6 bases). Between the trimmed V and J ends, which lost 6 bases and 5 bases, there was a span of 10 bases. Germline values: CDR1 MNHNY, CDR2 SVGAGI (reference sequence). The CDR3 has 12 residues. The DNA of the CDR3 is TGTGCCAGCAGCCCAGGGAGGGAGACCCAGTACTTC. Encoded protein: CASSPGRETQYF.

In its sample, this clone was seen once. This rearrangement joins TRBV29-1 to TRBJ2-5; D remains ambiguous. V lost 3 bases and J 2 bases, leaving 10 bases between the germline ends. In germline, CDR1 is SQVTM, CDR2 ANQGSEA. This CDR3 is built from 13 residues. Here the CDR3 reads CSVDSGDQETQYF. The CDR3 DNA is TGCAGCGTTGATTCCGGAGATCAAGAGACCCAGTACTTC.

The chain combines TRBV7-9 with TRBJ2-7; 10 bases are a match to TRBD1. The CDR3 totals 13 residues. After removal of 4 bases from V and 7 bases from J, the junction contained 4 bases not matched to a gene. Germline V gene sequence: CDR1 SEHNR, CDR2 FQNEAQ (reference sequence). DNA for the CDR3: TGTGCCAGCAGCTGGGGACAGGGGAAAGAGCAGTACTTC. It specifies CASSWGQGKEQYF.

The genes are TRBV5-6 and TRBJ1-5, with 10 bases matching TRBD1. CDR3 size: 14 residues. Germline assignment: CDR1 SGHDT and CDR2 YYEEEE. V dropped 3 bases and J dropped 9; count of bases not matched to a gene: 6. Written as DNA, the CDR3 is TGTGCCAGCAGCTCGTCCCGGGACAGGGGGCCCCAGCATTTT. It specifies CASSSSRDRGPQHF.

This chain connects TRBV7-8 to TRBJ1-4; perhaps TRBD1 as D (6 bases). This CDR3 is built from 16 residues. Looked up from germline, CDR1 is SGHVS and CDR2 is FQNEAQ. Trimming shortened V by 4 bases and J by 0 bases, and 12 bases separated the two germline ends. The CDR3 protein is CASSYFPGATNEKLFF. The CDR3 nucleotides are TGTGCCAGCAGCTACTTTCCAGGGGCAACTAATGAAAAACTGTTTTTT.

The V call is TRBV18, the J call TRBJ1-5; 7 nucleotides agree with TRBD1. The V and J ends lost 2 bases and 5 bases, in that order; junction bases with no gene match: 6. Germline V gene data show CDR1 as KGHSH and CDR2 as LQKENI. The CDR3 extends over 15 amino acids. Written as DNA, the CDR3 is TGTGCCAGCTCACCAAGGCAAGGGGGCGATCAGCCCCAGCATTTT. Translation gives CASSPRQGGDQPQHF.

The J gene is TRBJ2-3, the V gene TRBV25-1, with a weak D call TRBD1 (6 bases). The CDR3 covers 13 residues. CDR1 and CDR2 (germline): MGHDK, SYGVNS. Between the trimmed V and J ends, which lost 6 bases and 5 bases, there was a span of 12 bases. The CDR3 sequence is CASSADSRDTQYF. CDR3 DNA: TGTGCCAGCAGCGCGGACAGTAGAGATACGCAGTATTTT. Supplemented by reference TRBV25-1 and TRBJ2-3, the full variable domain reads EADIYQTPRYLVIGTGKKITLECSQTMGHDKMYWYQQDPGMELHLIHYSYGVNSTEKGDLSSESTVSRIRTEHFPLTLESARPSHTSQYLCASSADSRDTQYFGPGTRLTVL.

CDR3 nucleotides: TGTGCCAGCAGTGGTCAGGGGACCTACAATGAGCAGTTCTTC. It yields the protein CASSGQGTYNEQFF. The J gene is TRBJ2-1, the V gene TRBV6-1, with a tentative D call TRBD1 (6 bases). Per germline, CDR1 MNHNS and CDR2 SASEGT. The V end was cut by 4 bases, the J end by 2 bases, with 9 bases between. The CDR3 has 14 residues.

This clone has just a few counts. The chain joins TRBV11-2 to TRBJ1-3; D is possibly TRBD1 (5 bases). Germline CDR1 is SGHAT and CDR2 is FQNNGV. CDR3 length: 14 amino acids. V was clipped by 1 base and J by 2 bases, with 6 bases between them. The CDR3: CASSLAGAGNTIYF. The CDR3 bases are TGTGCCAGCAGCTTAGCGGGGGCTGGAAACACCATATATTTT.

This rearrangement joins TRBV7-9 to TRBJ2-7, with 10 bases aligning to TRBD2. Germline V gives CDR1 SEHNR, CDR2 FQNEAQ (reference sequence). Trimming took 5 bases from V and 2 from J; bases not matched to a gene: 6. The CDR3 sequence is 15 residues long. This CDR3 is CASSPLAGSPYEQYF. In DNA form, the CDR3 reads TGTGCCAGCAGCCCACTAGCGGGAAGCCCCTACGAGCAGTACTTC.

V and J are TRBV18 and TRBJ2-3; D may be TRBD1 (5 bases). The V and J ends lost 2 bases and 2 bases respectively, with 8 bases between them. Germline values: CDR1 KGHSH, CDR2 LQKENI. The CDR3 is 14 amino acids. CDR3 in amino acids: CASSPIGDTDTQYF. The CDR3 bases are TGTGCCAGCTCACCAATAGGGGACACAGATACGCAGTATTTT.

The gene calls are TRBV5-4 and TRBJ2-1; 7 bases are a match to TRBD2. There are 14 residues in the CDR3. Trimming took 4 bases from V and 8 from J; bases not matched to a gene: 9. Germline V CDR1 and CDR2: SGHNT, YYREEE (reference sequence). Written as DNA, the CDR3 is TGTGCCAGCAGCCCCGGACTAGTTTACGATGAGCAGTTCTTC. Translated: CASSPGLVYDEQFF.

The chain employs TRBV9 and TRBJ2-2; 7 bases fit TRBD2. J lost 1 base, V lost 8 bases, and 8 bases had no gene match. The CDR3 totals 15 residues. The germline V gene encodes CDR1 SGDLS and CDR2 YYNGEE. The DNA for the CDR3 is TGTGCCAGTCGCGGGGGAGGGATGAACACCGGGGAGCTGTTTTTT. Its translation is CASRGGGMNTGELFF.

The rearrangement uses TRBV5-1 and TRBJ2-7; 8 bases fit TRBD1. CDR1 and CDR2 (germline): SGHRS, YFSETQ. Trimming cost V 0 bases and J 2 bases; bases outside gene matches: 4. The CDR3 has 15 amino acids. CDR3 residues: CASSLGGQGTYEQYF. Here the CDR3 DNA reads TGCGCCAGCAGCTTGGGAGGACAGGGTACCTACGAGCAGTACTTC.

The chain is built from TRBV4-1 and TRBJ2-1; TRBD2 matches at 8 bases. Germline loops: CDR1 MGHRA, CDR2 YSYEKL. V dropped 3 bases and J dropped 4; count of bases not matched to a gene: 5. This CDR3 has 15 amino acids. In DNA form, the CDR3 reads TGCGCCAGCAGCCAGCTAGCGGGTTCTTACAATGAGCAGTTCTTC. As protein: CASSQLAGSYNEQFF.

The chain recombines TRBV6-5 with TRBJ1-2; 10 bases are a match to TRBD1. Germline V lookup: CDR1 MNHEY, CDR2 SVGAGI. V lost 0 bases to trimming and J lost 5 bases; unmatched junction nucleotides: 6. This CDR3 has 16 amino acids. The CDR3 loop reads CASSYSRTGGNYGYTF. In DNA form, the CDR3 reads TGTGCCAGCAGTTACTCTCGGACAGGGGGGAATTATGGCTACACCTTC.